This T cell receptor (beta chain) emerged from a study of T cell responses to AZD1222 COVID-19 vaccine. Study findings and constraints: The study found vaccine-associated CD4 TCRs spanning spike, dominant at 160-218 and 743-854. Nearly half of spike-specific TCRs reportedly target unmutated variant regions.

Second-dose recipients at about 4 or about 12 weeks were treated as one pooled group. The method was immunoSEQ multiplex PCR; TCRdb's version includes in-frame clones alone and lacks a portion of them. The sample records 79,000 or so clones, approximately 90% being singletons. The V and J ends lost 9 bases and 1 base, in that order; junction bases with no gene match: 11. CDR3 length: 15 amino acids. Germline assignment: CDR1 SGHTA and CDR2 FQGTGA. About this clone itself: Its antigen is not known.

This sample comprised peripheral blood, obtained 28 days after the second AZD1222 dose. This receptor was identified in an adult who received the AZD1222 COVID-19 vaccine. V is TRBV7-3 and J is TRBJ1-1; TRBD1 agrees at 7 bases. CDR3 loop: CASRGTARKNTEAFF. The CDR3 DNA follows: TGTGCCAGTCGCGGGACAGCCCGCAAGAACACTGAAGCTTTCTTT.